Below, 17 T cell receptor beta chains from the same sample are listed, as sequenced in a study of T cell responses to AZD1222 COVID-19 vaccine. TCRdb's table, derived via immunoSEQ multiplex PCR, lists solely in-frame clones and lacks some. This table has some 130,000 clones, about 90% appearing once. This sample comprised peripheral blood, obtained on day 0 of AZD1222 vaccination. These receptors were taken from an adult in good health.

The rearrangement uses TRBV18 and TRBJ2-2; TRBD1 agrees at 8 bases. CDR1 KGHSH and CDR2 LQKENI come from the germline V gene. The CDR3 length is 15 residues. Trimming removed 2 bases from V and 4 bases from J; junction bases left unmatched: 3. CDR3 region: CASSPSTGGTGELFF. CDR3 in DNA: TGTGCCAGCTCACCAAGTACAGGGGGCACCGGGGAGCTGTTTTTT. Together with reference TRBV18 and TRBJ2-2, the CDR3 gives the full variable domain: NAGVMQNPRHLVRRRGQEARLRCSPMKGHSHVYWYRQLPEEGLKFMVYLQKENIIDESGMPKERFSAEFPKEGPSILRIQQVVRGDSAAYFCASSPSTGGTGELFFGEGSRLTVL.

The chain has TRBV9 and TRBJ1-1; 10 nucleotides match TRBD1. Germline CDR1 reads SGDLS; CDR2 reads YYNGEE. This CDR3 comprises 16 residues. J was trimmed by 2 bases and V by 3 bases; bases with no gene match: 7. The DNA for the CDR3 is TGTGCCAGCAGCGCCTCCCGGGACAGGGGAAACACTGAAGCTTTCTTT. It codes for CASSASRDRGNTEAFF.

This sequence joins TRBV11-2 and TRBJ1-2; D not certain. Trimming took off 5 bases at V and 4 bases at J, with 17 bases between the two ends. The length of the CDR3 is 15 residues. CDR1 SGHAT and CDR2 FQNNGV come from the germline V gene. DNA of the CDR3: TGTGCCAGCAGCCCCCGGGCCGACTATCGCTATGGCTACACCTTC. It is translated as CASSPRADYRYGYTF.

This clone was picked up one time. V and J are TRBV9 and TRBJ1-1; 9 nucleotides line up with TRBD1. The V gene's germline CDR1 is SGDLS and CDR2 YYNGEE. This CDR3 is built from 14 residues. Germline trimming cut 4 bases from V and 4 bases from J; bases unmatched to any gene: 5. DNA of the CDR3: TGTGCCAGCAGCTCTGGGACAGGGAGCACTGAAGCTTTCTTT. It specifies CASSSGTGSTEAFF.

The chain uses TRBV14 and TRBJ2-2; the D is unclear. CDR3 length: 16 residues. The germline V gene has CDR1 SGHDN and CDR2 FVKESK. Trimming stripped 5 bases from V and 4 bases from J, with 17 bases between. The CDR3 DNA sequence: TGTGCCAGCAGCTCCCTATTAATGGGAACCACCGGGGAGCTGTTTTTT. Residues: CASSSLLMGTTGELFF.

The chain couples TRBV6-5 to TRBJ1-4; D gene ambiguous. Germline V gives CDR1 MNHEY, CDR2 SVGAGI. CDR3 size: 11 residues. Trimming removed 2 bases at V and 12 bases at J, with 7 bases between. Here the CDR3 reads CASSYGRELFF. Here the CDR3 DNA reads TGTGCCAGCAGTTACGGGAGGGAACTGTTTTTT.

The V and J genes are TRBV27 and TRBJ1-1, with D possibly matching TRBD1 (5 bases). Deletions cut 4 bases from V and 1 base from J, with 10 bases between. The germline V gene encodes CDR1 MNHEY and CDR2 SMNVEV (reference sequence). The CDR3 has 14 residues. CDR3 nucleotides: TGTGCCAGCAGTTCTCGGGGCTGGAACACTGAAGCTTTCTTT. Protein product: CASSSRGWNTEAFF.

This clone was seen just once. The chain has TRBV13 and TRBJ2-1; TRBD2 matches at 7 bases. CDR1 is PRHDT, CDR2 FYEKMQ, per germline (reference sequence). The CDR3 has 16 residues. V was clipped by 1 base and J by 8 bases; unmatched bases: 11. CDR3 loop: CASSLDRTRYTDEQFF. CDR3 DNA sequence: TGTGCCAGCAGCTTAGACAGGACTAGATATACCGATGAGCAGTTCTTC.

This clone was seen a few times. The gene calls are TRBV6-5 and TRBJ1-1; no definite D call. Germline values: CDR1 MNHEY, CDR2 SVGAGI. The V and J ends lost 4 bases and 2 bases respectively, with 5 bases between them. The CDR3 is 12 residues long. CDR3 region: CASSFANTEAFF. The CDR3 coding sequence is TGTGCCAGCAGTTTTGCTAACACTGAAGCTTTCTTT.

The V call is TRBV30, the J call TRBJ2-7; D unclear. V shed 0 bases and J shed 7 bases, with 7 bases lying between them. CDR1 is GTSNPN, CDR2 SVGIG, per germline (reference sequence). The CDR3 length is 11 residues. The chain's CDR3 is CAWSVFREQYF. The CDR3 nucleotides are TGTGCCTGGAGTGTATTTCGTGAGCAGTACTTC.

The rearrangement joins TRBV19 to TRBJ2-2, with D tentatively TRBD1 (5 bases). CDR3 length: 13 amino acids. Trimming cost V 6 bases and J 3 bases, with 8 bases left between them. Germline-derived CDR1 and CDR2 are LNHDA and SQIVND (reference sequence). CDR3 residues: CASSLTDTGELFF. CDR3 bases: TGTGCCAGTAGCTTGACAGACACCGGGGAGCTGTTTTTT.

The chain is built from TRBV6-5 and TRBJ1-4; D gene ambiguous. Germline CDR1 and CDR2: MNHEY and SVGAGI. This CDR3 is 11 amino acids long. Trimming took off 10 bases at V and 5 bases at J, with 8 bases between the two ends. The CDR3 spells CATGRNEKLFF. In DNA form, the CDR3 reads TGTGCCACGGGGAGAAATGAAAAACTGTTTTTT.

This clone appeared a few times. The chain uses TRBV28 and TRBJ1-5; D may be TRBD1 (5 bases). The V and J ends lost 5 bases and 2 bases respectively, with 19 bases between them. The germline CDR1 and CDR2 sequences are MDHEN and SYDVKM. The CDR3 consists of 17 residues. CDR3 sequence (DNA): TGTGCCAGCAGTCCCAGCAACCGGGACCCGGGCAATCAGCCCCAGCATTTT. It encodes CASSPSNRDPGNQPQHF.

This clone is a singleton in its sample. This chain connects TRBV7-3 to TRBJ1-2; TRBD1 is a possible D gene (5 bases). CDR1 and CDR2 from the germline V gene are SGHTA and FQGTGA. This CDR3 is 13 amino acids long. V shed 3 bases and J shed 2 bases, with 7 bases lying between them. This CDR3 reads CASSLRQNYGYTF. CDR3 DNA: TGTGCCAGCAGCTTGAGACAGAACTATGGCTACACCTTC.

The V gene is TRBV3-1 (or the pseudogene TRBV3-2), the J gene TRBJ1-1, with 8 bases matching TRBD1. J gave up 5 bases and V 4 bases, and 3 bases lay outside the gene matches. The CDR3 totals 13 residues. CDR1 is LGHDT and CDR2 is YNNKEL in the germline V gene (reference sequence). The CDR3 DNA reads as TGTGCCAGCAGCCGGACAGGGAGTACTGAAGCTTTCTTT. This gives the protein CASSRTGSTEAFF.

This clone was observed a single time. The chain carries TRBV11-1 and TRBJ1-1; D gene uncertain. Deletions cut 4 bases from V and 5 bases from J, with 11 bases between. The CDR3 totals 13 residues. Germline CDR1 is SGHAT and CDR2 is FQDESV (reference sequence). The CDR3 nucleotides read TGTGCCAGCAGCTCCCGGGTGGGGACTGAAGCTTTCTTT. It codes for CASSSRVGTEAFF.

This chain connects TRBV29-1 to TRBJ1-1; a weak D match, TRBD1 (6 bases). CDR3 length: 13 amino acids. CDR1 is SQVTM, CDR2 ANQGSEA, per germline. Trimming removed 1 base from V and 1 base from J, with 7 bases in between. The CDR3, as DNA: TGCAGCGTTGAAGTACAGGGGAACACTGAAGCTTTCTTT. Protein product: CSVEVQGNTEAFF.